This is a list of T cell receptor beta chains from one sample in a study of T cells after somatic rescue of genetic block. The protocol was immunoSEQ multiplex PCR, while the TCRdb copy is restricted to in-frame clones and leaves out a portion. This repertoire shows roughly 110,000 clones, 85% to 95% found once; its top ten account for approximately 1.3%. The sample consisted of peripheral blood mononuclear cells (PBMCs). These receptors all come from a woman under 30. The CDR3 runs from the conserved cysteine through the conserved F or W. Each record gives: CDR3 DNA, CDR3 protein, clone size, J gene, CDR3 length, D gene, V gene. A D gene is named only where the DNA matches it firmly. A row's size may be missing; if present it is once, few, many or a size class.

cdr3_nt: TGCGCCAGCAGCTTGGCCCTTGGACAGGGAGGCGAGCAGTACTTC
cdr3_aa: CASSLALGQGGEQYF
clone_size: NA
j_call: TRBJ2-7
cdr3_length: 15
d_call: TRBD1
v_call: TRBV5-1

cdr3_nt: TGTGCCAGCAGTGGGCGAGGGGTAGGCTATGGCTACACCTTC
cdr3_aa: CASSGRGVGYGYTF
clone_size: NA
j_call: TRBJ1-2
cdr3_length: 14
d_call: NA
v_call: TRBV2

cdr3_nt: TGCGCCAGCAGCCTCTGGGCCGGCTACGAGCAGTACTTC
cdr3_aa: CASSLWAGYEQYF
clone_size: NA
j_call: TRBJ2-7
cdr3_length: 13
d_call: NA
v_call: TRBV5-1

cdr3_nt: TGTGCCAGCAGTTTGGGGCAGGGTCACTTCTATGGCTACACCTTC
cdr3_aa: CASSLGQGHFYGYTF
clone_size: NA
j_call: TRBJ1-2
cdr3_length: 15
d_call: NA
v_call: TRBV28

cdr3_nt: TGTGCCAGCAGCTTGGCCCTAGCGGGGGGTCGGGACACCGGGGAGCTGTTTTTT
cdr3_aa: CASSLALAGGRDTGELFF
clone_size: NA
j_call: TRBJ2-2
cdr3_length: 18
d_call: TRBD2
v_call: TRBV5-4

cdr3_nt: TGTGCCAGCAGTACCAGTTTTAATGAAAAACTGTTTTTT
cdr3_aa: CASSTSFNEKLFF
clone_size: NA
j_call: TRBJ1-4
cdr3_length: 13
d_call: NA
v_call: TRBV27

cdr3_nt: TGTGCCAGCAGCGAACAGGGTACCGGGGAGCTGTTTTTT
cdr3_aa: CASSEQGTGELFF
clone_size: once
j_call: TRBJ2-2
cdr3_length: 13
d_call: NA
v_call: TRBV14

cdr3_nt: TGTGCCAGCAGCCGCCGACCCGGGGGCAATCAGCCCCAGCATTTT
cdr3_aa: CASSRRPGGNQPQHF
clone_size: NA
j_call: TRBJ1-5
cdr3_length: 15
d_call: NA
v_call: TRBV7-8

cdr3_nt: TGTGCCAGCAGTTACGAGGGGGAGGGCACTGAAGCTTTCTTT
cdr3_aa: CASSYEGEGTEAFF
clone_size: NA
j_call: TRBJ1-1
cdr3_length: 14
d_call: NA
v_call: TRBV6-5

cdr3_nt: TGTGCCAGCAGCAACCTAGGGGCTGAAGCTTTCTTT
cdr3_aa: CASSNLGAEAFF
clone_size: few
j_call: TRBJ1-1
cdr3_length: 12
d_call: NA
v_call: TRBV9

cdr3_nt: TGCGCCAGCAGCTTAAACAGATTGAACACTGAAGCTTTCTTT
cdr3_aa: CASSLNRLNTEAFF
clone_size: NA
j_call: TRBJ1-1
cdr3_length: 14
d_call: NA
v_call: TRBV5-1

cdr3_nt: TGTGCTAATGGACTAGCGGGAGCCTTGGTCTTC
cdr3_aa: CANGLAGALVF
clone_size: NA
j_call: TRBJ2-1
cdr3_length: 11
d_call: TRBD2
v_call: TRBV12-5

cdr3_nt: TGTGCCAGCAGTGACAGGGTAGACTATGGCTACACCTTC
cdr3_aa: CASSDRVDYGYTF
clone_size: NA
j_call: TRBJ1-2
cdr3_length: 13
d_call: TRBD1
v_call: TRBV5-6